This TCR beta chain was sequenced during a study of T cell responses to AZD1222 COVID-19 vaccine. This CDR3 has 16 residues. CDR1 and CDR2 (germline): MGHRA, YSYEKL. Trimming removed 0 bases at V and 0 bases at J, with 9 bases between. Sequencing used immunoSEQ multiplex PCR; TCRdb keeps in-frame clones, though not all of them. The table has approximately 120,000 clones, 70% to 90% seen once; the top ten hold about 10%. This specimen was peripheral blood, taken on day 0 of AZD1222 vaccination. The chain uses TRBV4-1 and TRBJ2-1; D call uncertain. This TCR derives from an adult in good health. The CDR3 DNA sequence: TGCGCCAGCAGCCAAGAAGGGTACAGCTCCTACAATGAGCAGTTCTTC. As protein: CASSQEGYSSYNEQFF.